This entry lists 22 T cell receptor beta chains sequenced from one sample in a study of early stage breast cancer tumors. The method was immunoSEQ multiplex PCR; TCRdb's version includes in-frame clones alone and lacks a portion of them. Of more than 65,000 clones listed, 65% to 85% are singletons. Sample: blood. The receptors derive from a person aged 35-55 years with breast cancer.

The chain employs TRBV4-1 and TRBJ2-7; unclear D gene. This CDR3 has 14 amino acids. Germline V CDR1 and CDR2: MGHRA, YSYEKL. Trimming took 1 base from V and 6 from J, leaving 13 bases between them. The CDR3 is CASSQVGLYGEQYF. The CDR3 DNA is TGCGCCAGCAGCCAAGTCGGGCTTTATGGCGAGCAGTACTTC.

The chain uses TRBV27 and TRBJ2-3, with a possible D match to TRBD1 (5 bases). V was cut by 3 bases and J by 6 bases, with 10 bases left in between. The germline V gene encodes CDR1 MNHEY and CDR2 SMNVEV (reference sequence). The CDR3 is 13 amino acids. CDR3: CASSFQGYDTQYF. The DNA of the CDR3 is TGTGCCAGCAGTTTCCAGGGATACGATACGCAGTATTTT.

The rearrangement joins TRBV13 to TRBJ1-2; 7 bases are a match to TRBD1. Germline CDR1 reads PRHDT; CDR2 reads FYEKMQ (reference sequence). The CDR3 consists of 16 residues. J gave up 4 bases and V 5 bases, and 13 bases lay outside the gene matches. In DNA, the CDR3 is TGTGCCAGCAGCCGAAGCGACAGGGAAATCTCCTATGGCTACACCTTC. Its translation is CASSRSDREISYGYTF.

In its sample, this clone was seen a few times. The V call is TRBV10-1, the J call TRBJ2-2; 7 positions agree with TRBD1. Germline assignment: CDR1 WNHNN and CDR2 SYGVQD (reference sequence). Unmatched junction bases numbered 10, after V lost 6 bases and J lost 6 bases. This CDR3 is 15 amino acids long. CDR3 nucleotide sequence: TGCGCCAGCAGCAGCCGGGACAGCCTCTCCGGGGAGCTGTTTTTT. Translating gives CASSSRDSLSGELFF.

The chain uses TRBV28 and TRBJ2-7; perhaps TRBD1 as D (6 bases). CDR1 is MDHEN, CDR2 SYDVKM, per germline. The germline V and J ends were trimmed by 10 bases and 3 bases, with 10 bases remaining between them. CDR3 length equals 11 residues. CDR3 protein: CATRGSYEQYF. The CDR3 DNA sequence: TGTGCCACCAGGGGCAGCTACGAGCAGTACTTC. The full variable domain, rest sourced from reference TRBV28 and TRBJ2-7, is DVKVTQSSRYLVKRTGEKVFLECVQDMDHENMFWYRQDPGLGLRLIYFSYDVKMKEKGDIPEGYSVSREKKERFSLILESASTNQTSMYLCATRGSYEQYFGPGTRLTVT.

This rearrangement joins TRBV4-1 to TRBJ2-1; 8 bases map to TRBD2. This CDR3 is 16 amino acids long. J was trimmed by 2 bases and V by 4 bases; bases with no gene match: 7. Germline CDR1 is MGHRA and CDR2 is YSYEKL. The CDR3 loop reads CASSRPGGAAYNEQFF. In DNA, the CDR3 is TGCGCCAGCAGCCGCCCGGGAGGGGCGGCCTACAATGAGCAGTTCTTC.

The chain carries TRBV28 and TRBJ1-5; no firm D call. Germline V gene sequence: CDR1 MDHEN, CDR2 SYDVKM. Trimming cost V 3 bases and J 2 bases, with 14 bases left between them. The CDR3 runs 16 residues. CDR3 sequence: CASSFLDFTGNQPQHF. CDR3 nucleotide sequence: TGTGCCAGCAGTTTTCTAGATTTTACCGGCAATCAGCCCCAGCATTTT.

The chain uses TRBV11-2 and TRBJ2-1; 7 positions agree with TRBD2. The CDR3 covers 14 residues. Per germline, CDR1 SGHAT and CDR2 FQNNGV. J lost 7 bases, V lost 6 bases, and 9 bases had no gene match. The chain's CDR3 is CASRDGEGRNEQFF. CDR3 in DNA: TGTGCCAGCAGAGATGGGGAGGGCCGAAATGAGCAGTTCTTC.

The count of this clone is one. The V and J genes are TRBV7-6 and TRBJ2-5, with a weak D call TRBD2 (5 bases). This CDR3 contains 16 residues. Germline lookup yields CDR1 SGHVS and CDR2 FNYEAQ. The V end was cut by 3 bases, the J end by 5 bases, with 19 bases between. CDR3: CASSFSGGPARETQYF. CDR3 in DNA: TGTGCCAGCAGCTTTTCAGGCGGGCCCGCGAGGGAGACCCAGTACTTC.

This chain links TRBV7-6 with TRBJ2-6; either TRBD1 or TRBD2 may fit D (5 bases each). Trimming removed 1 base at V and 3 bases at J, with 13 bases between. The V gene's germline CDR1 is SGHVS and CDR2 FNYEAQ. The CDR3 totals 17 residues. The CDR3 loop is CASSLEGPGSGANVLTF. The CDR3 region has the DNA TGTGCCAGCAGCTTAGAGGGGCCAGGGAGTGGGGCCAACGTCCTGACTTTC.

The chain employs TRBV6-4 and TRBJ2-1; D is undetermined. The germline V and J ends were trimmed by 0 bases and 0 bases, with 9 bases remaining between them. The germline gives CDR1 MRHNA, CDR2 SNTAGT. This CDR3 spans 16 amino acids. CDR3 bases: TGTGCCAGCAGTGACTCTGGCGGCAGCTCCTACAATGAGCAGTTCTTC. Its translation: CASSDSGGSSYNEQFF.

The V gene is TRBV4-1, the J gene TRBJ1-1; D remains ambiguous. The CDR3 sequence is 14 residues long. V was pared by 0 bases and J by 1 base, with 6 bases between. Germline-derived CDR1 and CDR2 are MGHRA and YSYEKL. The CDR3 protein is CASSQEEWNTEAFF. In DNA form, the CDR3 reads TGCGCCAGCAGCCAAGAGGAGTGGAACACTGAAGCTTTCTTT.

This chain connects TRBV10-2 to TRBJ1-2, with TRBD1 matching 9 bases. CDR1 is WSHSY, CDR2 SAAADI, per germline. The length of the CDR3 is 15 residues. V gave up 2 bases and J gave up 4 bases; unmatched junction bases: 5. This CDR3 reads CASSETGGSAYGYTF. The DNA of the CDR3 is TGCGCCAGCAGTGAGACAGGGGGCTCTGCCTATGGCTACACCTTC.

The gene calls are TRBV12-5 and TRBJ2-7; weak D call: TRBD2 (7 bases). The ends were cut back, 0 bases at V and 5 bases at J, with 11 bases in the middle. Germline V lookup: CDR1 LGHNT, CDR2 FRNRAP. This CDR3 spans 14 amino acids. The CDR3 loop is CASGLVGGGDEQYF. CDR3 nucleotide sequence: TGTGCTAGTGGTTTGGTAGGGGGGGGCGACGAGCAGTACTTC.

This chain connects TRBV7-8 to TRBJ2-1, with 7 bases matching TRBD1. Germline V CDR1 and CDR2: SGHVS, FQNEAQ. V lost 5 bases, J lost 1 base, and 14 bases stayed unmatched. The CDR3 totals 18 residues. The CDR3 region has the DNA TGTGCCAGCAGCACCGGGACAGCCGATCTTAAATCCTACAATGAGCAGTTCTTC. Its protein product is CASSTGTADLKSYNEQFF.

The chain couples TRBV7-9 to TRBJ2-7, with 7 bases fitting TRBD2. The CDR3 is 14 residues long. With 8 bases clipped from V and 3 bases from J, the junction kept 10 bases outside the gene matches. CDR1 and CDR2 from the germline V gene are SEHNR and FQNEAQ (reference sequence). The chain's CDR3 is CASGYSVAGYEQYF. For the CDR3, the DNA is TGTGCCAGCGGATACTCTGTAGCGGGCTACGAGCAGTACTTC.

DNA for the CDR3: TGTGCCAGCAGCTCCTCGTCATACTACAATGAGCAGTTCTTC. It codes for CASSSSSYYNEQFF. This chain connects TRBV6-5 to TRBJ2-1, with D unresolved. The CDR3 is made up of 14 amino acids. Germline V gene lookup returns CDR1 MNHEY and CDR2 SVGAGI. Trimming left V 6 bases short and J 3 bases short, with 12 bases between.

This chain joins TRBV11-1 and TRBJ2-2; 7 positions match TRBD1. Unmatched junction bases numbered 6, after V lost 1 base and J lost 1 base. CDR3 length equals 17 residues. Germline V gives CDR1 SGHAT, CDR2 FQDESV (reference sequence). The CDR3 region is CASSLGDRVKNTGELFF. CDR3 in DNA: TGTGCCAGCAGCTTAGGCGACAGGGTTAAGAACACCGGGGAGCTGTTTTTT.

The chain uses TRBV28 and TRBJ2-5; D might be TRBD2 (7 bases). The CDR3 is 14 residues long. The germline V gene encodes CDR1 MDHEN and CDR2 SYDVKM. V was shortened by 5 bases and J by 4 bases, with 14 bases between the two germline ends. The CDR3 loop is CASSPGGPRETQYF. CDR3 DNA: TGTGCCAGCAGTCCCGGGGGGCCCAGAGAGACCCAGTACTTC.

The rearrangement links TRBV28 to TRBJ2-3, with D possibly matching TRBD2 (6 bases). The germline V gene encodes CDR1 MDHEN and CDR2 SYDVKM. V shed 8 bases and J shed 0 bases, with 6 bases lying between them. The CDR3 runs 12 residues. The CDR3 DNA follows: TGTGCCAGCGCGGGGAGCACAGATACGCAGTATTTT. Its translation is CASAGSTDTQYF.

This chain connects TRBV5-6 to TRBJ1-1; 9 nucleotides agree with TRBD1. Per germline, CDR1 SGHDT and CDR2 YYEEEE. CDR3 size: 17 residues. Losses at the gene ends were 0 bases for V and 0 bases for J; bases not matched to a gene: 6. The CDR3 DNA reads TGTGCCAGCAGCTTGGAGGGGACAGGGTGGATGAACACTGAAGCTTTCTTT. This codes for CASSLEGTGWMNTEAFF.

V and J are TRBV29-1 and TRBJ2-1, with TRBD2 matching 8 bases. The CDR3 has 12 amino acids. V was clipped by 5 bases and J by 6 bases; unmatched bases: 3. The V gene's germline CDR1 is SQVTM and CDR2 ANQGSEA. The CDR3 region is CSVKRGFNEQFF. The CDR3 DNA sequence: TGCAGCGTTAAGCGGGGGTTCAATGAGCAGTTCTTC.